This T cell receptor (beta chain) was profiled in a study of radiation and T cells in renal cell carcinoma. The CDR3 has 12 residues. V was clipped by 3 bases and J by 6 bases, with 9 bases between them. Germline CDR1 SGHNT, CDR2 YYREEE (reference sequence). The protocol was immunoSEQ multiplex PCR, while the TCRdb copy is restricted to in-frame clones and leaves out a portion. In the table there are fewer than 200,000 clones, roughly 90% of which are singletons. Described time point: blood 4 weeks post-SBRT, at nephrectomy. The treatment denotes: 15 Gy SBRT to primary tumor, nephrectomy 4 weeks later.

The sequence derives from a woman aged 45-65 years with renal cell carcinoma. Material: blood, obtained from a patient whose treatment included radiotherapy and nephrectomy. The chain couples TRBV5-4 to TRBJ1-1; D may be TRBD1 (6 bases). The CDR3 loop is CASSWGAAEAFF. The CDR3 DNA reads TGTGCCAGCAGCTGGGGGGCCGCTGAAGCTTTCTTT.